This T cell receptor (beta chain) was recorded in a study of breast tumors, draining lymph nodes, adjacent tissues. Study-level points and caveats: Tumor T cell lymph node origin was a supported hypothesis, not proven. Most tumor T cells seemingly derive from lymph node, then expand in tumor. Tumors had less TCR diversity than lymph nodes, more than nontumor tissue. Luminal-like breast cancer showed significantly greater tumor-nontumor repertoire similarity than basal-like breast cancer did.

The CDR3 is made up of 16 amino acids. Trimming at V came to 4 bases and at J to 5 bases, leaving 15 bases not matched to a gene. Per the germline V gene, CDR1 is SGHRS and CDR2 is YFSETQ. TCRdb reprocessed the multiplex PCR reads with MiXCR, giving one entry per CDR3 protein. The sample shows about 20,000 distinct CDR3 sequences, roughly 58% of them seen only once. Points on this clonotype: Its antigen is currently unknown.

Sequencing used breast tumor tissue. This clonotype originated in a female donor with breast cancer. Some clones in this sample may be carry-over from other donors' samples. V gene TRBV5-1 combines with J gene TRBJ2-7, with 7 nucleotides matching TRBD1. CDR3 protein: CASSPGGSGGFNEQYF. The CDR3, as DNA: TGCGCCAGCAGCCCAGGCGGGTCAGGGGGTTTCAACGAGCAGTACTTC.